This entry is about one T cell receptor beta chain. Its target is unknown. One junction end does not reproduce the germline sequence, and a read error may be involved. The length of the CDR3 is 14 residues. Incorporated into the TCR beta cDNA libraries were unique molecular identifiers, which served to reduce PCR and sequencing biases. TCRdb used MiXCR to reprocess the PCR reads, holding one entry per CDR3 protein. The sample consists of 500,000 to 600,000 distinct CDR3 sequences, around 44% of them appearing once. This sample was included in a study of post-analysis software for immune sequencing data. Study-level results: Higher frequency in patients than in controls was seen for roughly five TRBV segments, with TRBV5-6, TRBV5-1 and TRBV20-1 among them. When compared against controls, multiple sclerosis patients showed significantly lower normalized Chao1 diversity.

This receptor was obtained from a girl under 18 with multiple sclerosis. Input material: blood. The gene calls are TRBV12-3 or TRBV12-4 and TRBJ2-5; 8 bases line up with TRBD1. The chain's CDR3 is CACRRTGHQETQYF. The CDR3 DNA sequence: TGTGCCTGCAGGAGGACAGGGCATCAAGAGACCCAGTACTTC.